The 2 T cell receptor beta chains below all came from one sample that was sequenced in a study of shared clonotypes between healthy human individuals. Data came from immunoSEQ multiplex PCR; TCRdb stores just in-frame clones and leaves some out. Of about 510,000 clones listed, 60% to 80% were seen once; the top ten hold around 12%. The material sequenced was PBMCs. These receptors originate from a woman aged 40 to 50 in good health. Some clones in this sample may be carry-over from other donors' samples.

The rearrangement uses TRBV10-3 and TRBJ2-7, with TRBD1 matching over 8 bases. The length of the CDR3 is 15 residues. Looked up from germline, CDR1 is ENHRY and CDR2 is SYGVKD. V lost 2 bases, J lost 0 bases, and 3 bases stayed unmatched. Here the CDR3 DNA reads TGTGCCATCAGTGAGGACAGGGGAAGCTCCTACGAGCAGTACTTC. Protein product: CAISEDRGSSYEQYF.

This clone appeared once. The J gene is TRBJ2-1, the V gene TRBV18; TRBD1 matches 7 bases. Trimming took 0 bases from V and 6 from J; bases not matched to a gene: 5. CDR1 is KGHSH and CDR2 is LQKENI in the germline V gene. The CDR3 has 15 amino acids. DNA for the CDR3: TGTGCCAGCTCACCACCGTCTAGGGGGCCCAATGAGCAGTTCTTC. Translation: CASSPPSRGPNEQFF.